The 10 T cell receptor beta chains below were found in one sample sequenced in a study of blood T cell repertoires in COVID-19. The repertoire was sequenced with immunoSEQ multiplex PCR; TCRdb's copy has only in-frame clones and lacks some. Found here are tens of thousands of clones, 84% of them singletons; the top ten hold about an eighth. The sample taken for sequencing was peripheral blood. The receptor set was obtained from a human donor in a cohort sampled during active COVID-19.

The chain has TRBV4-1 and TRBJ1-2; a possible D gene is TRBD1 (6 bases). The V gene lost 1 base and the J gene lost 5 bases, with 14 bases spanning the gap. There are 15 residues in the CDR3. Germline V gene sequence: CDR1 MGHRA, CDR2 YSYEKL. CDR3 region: CASSQVGQSQYGYTF. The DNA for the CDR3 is TGCGCCAGCAGCCAAGTTGGACAGTCGCAGTATGGCTACACCTTC.

The CDR3 region has the DNA TGTGCCAGCAGTTTATGGGACAGAGAGAATCAGCCCCAGCATTTT. It specifies CASSLWDRENQPQHF. The chain links TRBV27 to TRBJ1-5; 7 bases agree with TRBD1. The CDR3 spans 15 residues. V trimming: 1 base; J trimming: 4 bases; junction bases outside the gene matches: 4. Looked up from germline, CDR1 is MNHEY and CDR2 is SMNVEV (reference sequence).

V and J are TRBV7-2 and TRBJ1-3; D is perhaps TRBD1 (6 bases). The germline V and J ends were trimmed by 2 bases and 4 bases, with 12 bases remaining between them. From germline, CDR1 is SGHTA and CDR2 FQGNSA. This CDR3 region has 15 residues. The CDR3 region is CASSLRGGRGNTIYF. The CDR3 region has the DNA TGTGCCAGCAGCTTAAGGGGGGGGCGAGGAAACACCATATATTTT. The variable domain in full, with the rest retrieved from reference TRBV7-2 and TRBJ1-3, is GAGVSQSPSNKVTEKGKDVELRCDPISGHTALYWYRQSLGQGLEFLIYFQGNSAPDKSGLPSDRFSAERTGGSVSTLTIQRTQQEDSAVYLCASSLRGGRGNTIYFGEGSWLTVV.

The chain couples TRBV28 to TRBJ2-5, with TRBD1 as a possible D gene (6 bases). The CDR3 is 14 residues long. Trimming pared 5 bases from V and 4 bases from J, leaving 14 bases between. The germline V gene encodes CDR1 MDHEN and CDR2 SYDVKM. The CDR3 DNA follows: TGTGCCAGCAGTGCCCGGGACACTCTAGAGACCCAGTACTTC. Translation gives CASSARDTLETQYF.

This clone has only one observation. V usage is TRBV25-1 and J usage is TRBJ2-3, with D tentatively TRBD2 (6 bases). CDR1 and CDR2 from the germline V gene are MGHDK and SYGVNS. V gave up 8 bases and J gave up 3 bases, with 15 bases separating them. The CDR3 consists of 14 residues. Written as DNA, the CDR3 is TGTGCCAGCCAAGTGGGGACTCAGACAGATACGCAGTATTTT. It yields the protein CASQVGTQTDTQYF.

Here the CDR3 reads CASSLGTGTYGYTF. The CDR3 DNA reads as TGTGCCAGCAGCTTAGGGACAGGGACTTATGGCTACACCTTC. V is TRBV13 and J is TRBJ1-2; 7 nucleotides agree with TRBD1. The CDR3 loop spans 14 amino acids. The V segment lost 0 bases and the J segment 5 bases; nucleotides outside the gene matches: 3. Germline CDR1 PRHDT, CDR2 FYEKMQ (reference sequence).

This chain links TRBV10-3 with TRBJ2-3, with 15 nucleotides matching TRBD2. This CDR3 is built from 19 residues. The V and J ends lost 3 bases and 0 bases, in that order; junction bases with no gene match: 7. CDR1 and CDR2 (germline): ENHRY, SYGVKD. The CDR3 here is CAISDPGTSGGFSTDTQYF. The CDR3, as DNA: TGTGCCATCAGTGACCCCGGGACTAGCGGGGGGTTTAGCACAGATACGCAGTATTTT.

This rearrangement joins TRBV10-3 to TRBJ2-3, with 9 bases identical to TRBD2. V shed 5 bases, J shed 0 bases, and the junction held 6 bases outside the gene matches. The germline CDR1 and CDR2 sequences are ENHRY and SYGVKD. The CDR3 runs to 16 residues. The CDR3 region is CAISQLAGASTDTQYF. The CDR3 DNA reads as TGTGCCATCAGTCAATTAGCGGGGGCTAGCACAGATACGCAGTATTTT.

CDR3: CASSQGLPLTQYF. The CDR3 bases are TGTGCCAGCAGCCAGGGACTCCCCCTGACCCAGTACTTC. The chain recombines TRBV7-2 with TRBJ2-5; weak D call: TRBD2 (6 bases). Trimming took 5 bases from V and 7 from J, leaving 14 bases between them. Germline V gene data show CDR1 as SGHTA and CDR2 as FQGNSA. This CDR3 has 13 amino acids.

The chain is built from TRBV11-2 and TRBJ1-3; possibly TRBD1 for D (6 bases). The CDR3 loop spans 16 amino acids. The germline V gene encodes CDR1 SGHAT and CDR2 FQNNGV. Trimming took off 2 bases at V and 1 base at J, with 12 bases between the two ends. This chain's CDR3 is CASSLYGGLSGNTIYF. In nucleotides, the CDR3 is TGTGCCAGCAGCTTATATGGGGGCTTATCTGGAAACACCATATATTTT.